This TCR beta chain was captured in a study of blood T cell repertoires in COVID-19. For the study at large: The origin of the acute and convalescent COVID-19 samples was the United States, Italy and Spain.

CDR1 is MDHEN, CDR2 SYDVKM, per germline. Trimming shortened V by 3 bases and J by 6 bases, and 14 bases separated the two germline ends. CDR3 size: 15 residues. In the study's own analysis: Reference gene primer amplification gave nucleated cell count estimates. Measured with immunoSEQ multiplex PCR; TCRdb has only the in-frame clones, and not every one. The DNA was the basis for D and trimming; V, J and clone size are from that table. The repertoire consists of a few hundred thousand clones, with more than 75% occurring once and the leading ten covering around 8%. The rearrangement links TRBV28 to TRBJ1-4; D gene ambiguous. The sequencing input was peripheral blood. This TCR was sampled from a woman in her 50s who had recovered from COVID-19. CDR3 bases: TGTGCCAGCAGTTTCTCTCCCGGGGTCGATGAAAAACTGTTTTTT. Protein: CASSFSPGVDEKLFF.